This T cell receptor beta chain was captured by sequencing in a study of T cell repertoires in cytomegalovirus infection (dated by TCRdb to the late 2010s). General notes on the study: The HLA type of each donor mattered for the analysis, because public TCR beta signatures pointed to carriage of CMV infection along with the matching HLA type. Results the study describes overall, beyond this receptor: Cumulative frequency of public TCR beta family members discriminated carriers of CMV infection plus the relevant HLA type in this cohort and an independent approximately 400-donor cohort. The ex vivo response was dominated by HLA-C-restricted CMV-specific TCR beta clonotypes, which also provided the single most frequent clonotype in two of eight donors.

The sequencer was an Illumina HiSeq 1500. TCRdb cleaned the public reads at Q25 with fastp, built clones with MiXCR and kept in-frame beta chains. CDR3 protein sequences are deduplicated, and each keeps its most common genes and DNA. The sample contains a few hundred thousand distinct CDR3 sequences, roughly 23% of them found a single time. The biggest ten clones account for approximately 18% of the sample. Compared with germline, V lacks 4 bases and J lacks 6 bases; bases without a gene match: 7. The germline V gene encodes CDR1 SGHTA and CDR2 FQGNSA. The CDR3 starts with the cysteine, ends with the phenylalanine, and has 14 residues. CDR3 DNA only is kept here, 42 bases in frame from base 1. In the case of this clonotype: Its antigen is currently not known. Qualities for individual bases were not recorded, and no much larger clone is one base off.

The sample consisted of CD8+ T cells from PBMCs. This receptor chain uses TRBV7-2 and TRBJ2-7; 9 junctional bases match TRBD1. The TCR originated in a human donor in good health (CMV status not recorded). Some clones in this sample may be carry-over from other donors' samples. The DNA sequence is as follows: TGTGCCAGCAGCTCCGGGACAGGGTCCGTCGAGCAGTACTTC. It encodes CASSSGTGSVEQYF.